These T cell receptor beta chains were read from a single sample in a study of cytomegalovirus exposure and HLA in healthy donors. Sequencing was performed with immunoSEQ multiplex PCR; in TCRdb, only in-frame clones are kept and a portion is missing. The repertoire has approximately 140,000 clones, around 75% of them found once; the top ten carry around 3.4%. The sequencing input was PBMCs. These receptors were taken from a middle-aged man in good health and CMV-seronegative. Each CDR3 is given with its conserved first and last residue. The order of the fields is J gene, V gene, clone size, D gene, CDR3 protein, CDR3 DNA. D genes are given only for firm matches. A row's size may be missing; if present it is once, few, many or a size class.

j_call: TRBJ2-2; v_call: TRBV5-6; clone_size: -; d_call: -; cdr3_aa: CAIAVGLNGELFF; cdr3_nt: TGTGCCATCGCCGTGGGACTTAACGGGGAGCTGTTTTTT
j_call: TRBJ2-3; v_call: TRBV12-1; clone_size: -; d_call: -; cdr3_aa: CASSCAAGDGTDTQYF; cdr3_nt: TGTGCCAGCAGCTGCGCAGCGGGGGACGGCACAGATACGCAGTATTTT
j_call: TRBJ1-4; v_call: TRBV4-3; clone_size: -; d_call: -; cdr3_aa: CASSQDSYRTNEKLFF; cdr3_nt: TGCGCCAGCAGCCAAGATTCTTACAGAACAAATGAAAAACTGTTTTTT
j_call: TRBJ2-1; v_call: TRBV4-1; clone_size: -; d_call: -; cdr3_aa: CASSQEESSYNEQFF; cdr3_nt: TGCGCCAGCAGCCAAGAAGAGAGCTCCTACAATGAGCAGTTCTTC
j_call: TRBJ1-1; v_call: TRBV19; clone_size: -; d_call: TRBD1; cdr3_aa: CASSPTGTGREERFF; cdr3_nt: TGTGCCAGTAGTCCTACTGGGACAGGGAGAGAGGAGAGGTTCTTT
j_call: TRBJ1-1; v_call: TRBV5-5; clone_size: -; d_call: -; cdr3_aa: CASSQGTGWNTEAFF; cdr3_nt: TGTGCCAGCAGCCAGGGGACCGGGTGGAACACTGAAGCTTTCTTT
j_call: TRBJ1-2; v_call: TRBV6-5; clone_size: few; d_call: TRBD1; cdr3_aa: CASSRQGTSNYGYTF; cdr3_nt: TGTGCCAGCAGCCGACAGGGGACCTCGAACTATGGCTACACCTTC
j_call: TRBJ1-4; v_call: TRBV9; clone_size: -; d_call: -; cdr3_aa: CASSSTVGPLDDHEKLFF; cdr3_nt: TGTGCCAGCAGCTCCACCGTGGGGCCTTTGGATGATCATGAAAAACTGTTTTTT
j_call: TRBJ2-1; v_call: TRBV5-1; clone_size: few; d_call: TRBD2; cdr3_aa: CASSPSGGVYNEQFF; cdr3_nt: TGCGCCAGCAGCCCTAGCGGGGGGGTCTACAATGAGCAGTTCTTC
j_call: TRBJ2-5; v_call: TRBV5-6; clone_size: -; d_call: TRBD1; cdr3_aa: CASSLVRGPRGTQYF; cdr3_nt: TGTGCCAGCAGCTTGGTGAGGGGGCCCAGGGGGACCCAGTACTTC
j_call: TRBJ2-7; v_call: TRBV28; clone_size: -; d_call: TRBD1; cdr3_aa: CASSFGTAYEQYF; cdr3_nt: TGTGCCAGCAGTTTTGGGACAGCCTACGAGCAGTACTTC
j_call: TRBJ2-1; v_call: TRBV5-1; clone_size: -; d_call: TRBD2; cdr3_aa: CASSLAPATSAYNEQFF; cdr3_nt: TGCGCCAGCAGCTTGGCCCCAGCGACTAGCGCCTACAATGAGCAGTTCTTC
j_call: TRBJ1-1; v_call: TRBV25-1; clone_size: -; d_call: -; cdr3_aa: CASSDLWEGSNTEAFF; cdr3_nt: TGTGCCAGCAGTGACCTTTGGGAGGGGTCGAACACTGAAGCTTTCTTT
j_call: TRBJ2-2; v_call: TRBV27; clone_size: -; d_call: TRBD1; cdr3_aa: CASSPPGTGLEAGELFF; cdr3_nt: TGTGCCAGCAGTCCCCCCGGGACAGGGTTAGAGGCCGGGGAGCTGTTTTTT
j_call: TRBJ2-3; v_call: TRBV4-3; clone_size: -; d_call: -; cdr3_aa: CASSQRAQASTDTQYF; cdr3_nt: TGCGCCAGCAGCCAACGTGCACAGGCTAGCACAGATACGCAGTATTTT
j_call: TRBJ2-7; v_call: TRBV18; clone_size: -; d_call: TRBD1; cdr3_aa: CASSPMEFDRVHEQYF; cdr3_nt: TGTGCCAGCTCACCGATGGAATTTGACAGGGTCCACGAGCAGTACTTC
j_call: TRBJ1-1; v_call: TRBV11-2; clone_size: -; d_call: -; cdr3_aa: CASSQIDSTEAFF; cdr3_nt: TGTGCCAGCAGCCAAATTGACAGCACTGAAGCTTTCTTT
j_call: TRBJ2-5; v_call: TRBV7-9; clone_size: -; d_call: -; cdr3_aa: CASTKTGFQETQYF; cdr3_nt: TGTGCCAGCACAAAAACGGGGTTCCAAGAGACCCAGTACTTC
j_call: TRBJ1-1; v_call: TRBV19; clone_size: -; d_call: -; cdr3_aa: CASSNPLRNTEAFF; cdr3_nt: TGTGCCAGTAGTAACCCTCTCAGGAACACTGAAGCTTTCTTT
j_call: TRBJ1-2; v_call: TRBV2; clone_size: -; d_call: -; cdr3_aa: CASSETGHPGYTF; cdr3_nt: TGTGCCAGCAGTGAGACGGGACATCCGGGCTACACCTTC
j_call: TRBJ1-2; v_call: TRBV9; clone_size: -; d_call: TRBD1; cdr3_aa: CASSTRRDRVNYGYTF; cdr3_nt: TGTGCCAGCAGCACGCGCCGGGACAGGGTTAACTATGGCTACACCTTC
j_call: TRBJ2-3; v_call: TRBV7-2; clone_size: -; d_call: TRBD2; cdr3_aa: CASSRPSGGVNTDTQYF; cdr3_nt: TGTGCCAGCAGCCGACCGAGCGGGGGGGTAAACACAGATACGCAGTATTTT
j_call: TRBJ2-7; v_call: TRBV4-2; clone_size: -; d_call: -; cdr3_aa: CASSQDGRTGGYEQYF; cdr3_nt: TGTGCCAGCAGCCAAGATGGGAGGACAGGCGGTTACGAGCAGTACTTC
j_call: TRBJ2-7; v_call: TRBV7-6; clone_size: -; d_call: TRBD1; cdr3_aa: CASSKLQGAYEQYF; cdr3_nt: TGTGCCAGCAGCAAACTACAGGGGGCCTACGAGCAGTACTTC
j_call: TRBJ2-1; v_call: TRBV5-6; clone_size: -; d_call: -; cdr3_aa: CASRLTSSYNEQFF; cdr3_nt: TGTGCCAGCCGCTTAACTAGCTCCTACAATGAGCAGTTCTTC
j_call: TRBJ2-5; v_call: TRBV7-9; clone_size: -; d_call: -; cdr3_aa: CASSLRSEDQYF; cdr3_nt: TGTGCCAGCAGCTTAAGGTCTGAGGACCAGTACTTC
j_call: TRBJ2-2; v_call: TRBV6-6; clone_size: -; d_call: -; cdr3_aa: CASSSDRNTGELFF; cdr3_nt: TGTGCCAGCAGTTCGGACAGAAACACCGGGGAGCTGTTTTTT
j_call: TRBJ2-1; v_call: TRBV6-1; clone_size: once; d_call: -; cdr3_aa: CASSDTSTGFNEQFF; cdr3_nt: TGTGCCAGCAGTGACACCTCTACAGGGTTCAATGAGCAGTTCTTC
j_call: TRBJ2-1; v_call: TRBV5-1; clone_size: once; d_call: TRBD2; cdr3_aa: CASSLLAGVNNEQFF; cdr3_nt: TGCGCCAGCAGCCTACTAGCGGGGGTTAACAATGAGCAGTTCTTC
j_call: TRBJ1-2; v_call: TRBV5-4; clone_size: -; d_call: TRBD1; cdr3_aa: CASSLGQGAYYGYTF; cdr3_nt: TGTGCCAGCAGTCTCGGACAGGGGGCATACTATGGCTACACCTTC
j_call: TRBJ2-2; v_call: TRBV29-1; clone_size: -; d_call: -; cdr3_aa: CSAELSDSRTGELFF; cdr3_nt: TGCAGCGCGGAGCTTTCGGACAGCCGTACCGGGGAGCTGTTTTTT
j_call: TRBJ2-7; v_call: TRBV6-5; clone_size: -; d_call: TRBD2; cdr3_aa: CATDGLAGGEQYF; cdr3_nt: TGTGCCACCGATGGGCTAGCGGGGGGAGAGCAGTACTTC
j_call: TRBJ1-5; v_call: TRBV6-6; clone_size: -; d_call: -; cdr3_aa: CASSYSSGQPQHF; cdr3_nt: TGTGCCAGCAGTTACTCGTCAGGACAGCCCCAGCATTTT
j_call: TRBJ2-7; v_call: TRBV9; clone_size: -; d_call: -; cdr3_aa: CASSVEPGLGSYEQYF; cdr3_nt: TGTGCCAGCAGCGTAGAGCCGGGACTGGGCTCCTACGAGCAGTACTTC
j_call: TRBJ2-7; v_call: TRBV19; clone_size: -; d_call: -; cdr3_aa: CASSTDSRVRSYEQYF; cdr3_nt: TGTGCCAGTAGTACCGACTCCCGAGTGCGGAGCTACGAGCAGTACTTC
j_call: TRBJ2-2; v_call: TRBV6-5; clone_size: -; d_call: -; cdr3_aa: CASSYGVATNTGELFF; cdr3_nt: TGTGCCAGCAGTTACGGGGTAGCGACGAACACCGGGGAGCTGTTTTTT
j_call: TRBJ1-6; v_call: TRBV9; clone_size: -; d_call: -; cdr3_aa: CASSSPTGRNSPLHF; cdr3_nt: TGTGCCAGCAGCTCGCCGACAGGACGGAATTCACCCCTCCACTTT
j_call: TRBJ2-5; v_call: TRBV9; clone_size: -; d_call: -; cdr3_aa: CASSLDRVQETQYF; cdr3_nt: TGTGCCAGCAGTCTGGATCGGGTCCAAGAGACCCAGTACTTC
j_call: TRBJ2-5; v_call: TRBV5-1; clone_size: -; d_call: -; cdr3_aa: CASSLLAEETQYF; cdr3_nt: TGCGCCAGCAGCCTACTAGCCGAAGAGACCCAGTACTTC
j_call: TRBJ2-6; v_call: TRBV7-2; clone_size: few; d_call: TRBD1; cdr3_aa: CASSVGGGGANVLTF; cdr3_nt: TGTGCCAGCAGCGTAGGGGGCGGAGGGGCCAACGTCCTGACTTTC